The clone carrying this T cell receptor beta chain was seen ten or more times. The CDR3 is 14 amino acids. V was cut by 5 bases and J by 5 bases, with 15 bases left in between. Unique molecular identifiers were used to barcode this TCRbeta library. TCRdb used MiXCR to reprocess the PCR reads, holding one entry per CDR3 protein. This table holds 200,000 to 250,000 distinct CDR3 sequences, roughly 9% found once. This specimen comes from a study of T-cell reconstitution after alpha-beta-depleted transplantation in children. The receptor comes from a human donor who donated a stem cell graft to a child with acute lymphoblastic leukemia. The J gene is TRBJ1-1, the V gene TRBV12-3 or TRBV12-4, with D perhaps matching TRBD1 (5 bases). Here the sequenced sample was PBMCs from the stem cell graft donor, taken from the stem cell graft. CDR3 bases: TGTGCCAGCAGTGCGACAGCAACGGGGACTGAAGCTTTCTTT. This gives the protein CASSATATGTEAFF.